Each of the 16 T cell receptor beta chains below was sequenced from the same sample in a study of blood T cell repertoires in COVID-19. The assay was immunoSEQ multiplex PCR, and TCRdb's table has in-frame clones only and misses some. Of 150,000 to 200,000 clones listed, around 86% are singletons. The specimen was PBMCs or T cells enriched from blood (not recorded which). The receptor set was obtained from a woman aged 25 to 39 who had recovered from COVID-19.

The V and J genes are TRBV25-1 and TRBJ2-1, with 7 nucleotides matching TRBD2. The CDR3 is 15 amino acids. J lost 4 bases, V lost 4 bases, and 7 bases had no gene match. CDR1 and CDR2 from the germline V gene are MGHDK and SYGVNS. The CDR3 nucleotides read TGTGCCAGCAGTGTACTAGCGAGCCTTTACAATGAGCAGTTCTTC. Translation gives CASSVLASLYNEQFF.

This chain joins TRBV5-1 and TRBJ2-1, with TRBD2 matching over 9 bases. Trimming cost V 4 bases and J 6 bases; bases outside gene matches: 14. The CDR3 consists of 17 residues. Germline lookup yields CDR1 SGHRS and CDR2 YFSETQ. The chain's CDR3 is CASSPLARTSVGNEQFF. In nucleotides, the CDR3 is TGCGCCAGCAGCCCACTAGCGAGGACTAGCGTGGGCAATGAGCAGTTCTTC.

This rearrangement joins TRBV15 to TRBJ2-7, with D tentatively TRBD1 (6 bases). Trimming cost V 0 bases and J 6 bases, with 9 bases left between them. Germline V gene data show CDR1 as LNHNV and CDR2 as YYDKDF (reference sequence). The CDR3 contains 13 residues. In DNA form, the CDR3 reads TGTGCCACCAGCAGAGATACAGGGATCGAGCAGTACTTC. Its protein product is CATSRDTGIEQYF.

V is TRBV5-1 and J is TRBJ2-3; maybe TRBD2 (5 bases). CDR1 is SGHRS and CDR2 is YFSETQ in the germline V gene. The CDR3 is made up of 16 amino acids. The germline V and J ends were trimmed by 4 bases and 1 base, with 16 bases remaining between them. The CDR3 spells CASSSILDSGTDTQYF. The CDR3 region has the DNA TGCGCCAGCAGCAGCATACTAGATAGTGGCACAGATACGCAGTATTTT.

The chain recombines TRBV5-4 with TRBJ2-7; 8 nucleotides line up with TRBD2. The CDR3 spans 15 residues. CDR1 and CDR2 (germline): SGHNT, YYREEE (reference sequence). V shed 2 bases, J shed 5 bases, and the junction held 9 bases outside the gene matches. The CDR3 DNA reads as TGTGCCAGCAGCTTAACGGGAGGGCCGTTTAACGAGCAGTACTTC. Its translation: CASSLTGGPFNEQYF.

The chain is built from TRBV2 and TRBJ1-5; D possibly corresponds to TRBD1 (6 bases). The V gene lost 8 bases and the J gene lost 6 bases, with 17 bases spanning the gap. Germline values: CDR1 SNHLY, CDR2 FYNNEI. The CDR3 is 14 amino acids. CDR3 sequence: CASSGGRGGQPQHF. The CDR3 DNA reads as TGTGCCAGCTCCGGCGGCAGGGGCGGTCAGCCCCAGCATTTT.

This chain links TRBV28 with TRBJ2-1; TRBD2 matches at 7 bases. Trimming removed 10 bases from V and 0 bases from J; junction bases left unmatched: 9. CDR3 size: 15 residues. CDR1 and CDR2 from the germline V gene are MDHEN and SYDVKM. The CDR3, as DNA: TGTGCCACCCTACTAGCGCCTAGCTCCTACAATGAGCAGTTCTTC. Its protein product is CATLLAPSSYNEQFF.

The gene calls are TRBV4-2 and TRBJ1-4; the match to TRBD1 covers 7 bases. The CDR3 is made up of 17 amino acids. Trimming at V came to 4 bases and at J to 8 bases, leaving 16 bases not matched to a gene. Germline V gives CDR1 LGHNA, CDR2 YNFKEQ. The CDR3: CASSPQTTGTDVEKLFF. The DNA of the CDR3 is TGTGCCAGCAGCCCCCAGACGACAGGGACAGATGTAGAAAAACTGTTTTTT.

This chain joins TRBV28 and TRBJ1-5; a possible D gene is TRBD1 (5 bases). Trimming removed 4 bases from V and 1 base from J, with 11 bases in between. This CDR3 spans 15 amino acids. Germline CDR1 and CDR2: MDHEN and SYDVKM. CDR3 sequence (DNA): TGTGCCAGCAGTTCCCAAAAGGGGAGCAATCAGCCCCAGCATTTT. This translates into CASSSQKGSNQPQHF. The full variable domain, its missing parts supplied by reference TRBV28 and TRBJ1-5, is DVKVTQSSRYLVKRTGEKVFLECVQDMDHENMFWYRQDPGLGLRLIYFSYDVKMKEKGDIPEGYSVSREKKERFSLILESASTNQTSMYLCASSSQKGSNQPQHFGDGTRLSIL.

J is TRBJ2-5 and V is TRBV6-5; 9 positions match TRBD2. CDR1 is MNHEY, CDR2 SVGAGI, per germline. The junction had 7 bases not matched to a gene; V was cut back by 7 bases and J by 1 base. The CDR3 loop spans 15 amino acids. Here the CDR3 DNA reads TGTGCCAGCAAAAACATACTAGCGGGCCAAGAGACCCAGTACTTC. This gives the protein CASKNILAGQETQYF.

V gene TRBV9 combines with J gene TRBJ2-3; 13 bases map to TRBD2. The J segment lost 6 bases and the V segment lost 0 bases, leaving 4 bases of the junction unmatched. There are 16 residues in the CDR3. The germline V gene has CDR1 SGDLS and CDR2 YYNGEE. CDR3 DNA sequence: TGTGCCAGCAGCGTAGTGACTAGCGGGAGGTTCGATACGCAGTATTTT. Translated, it gives CASSVVTSGRFDTQYF.

This chain connects TRBV28 to TRBJ1-4, with a weak D call TRBD1 (5 bases). The CDR3 has 14 amino acids. V was trimmed by 4 bases and J by 8 bases, leaving 14 bases between them. CDR1 and CDR2 (germline): MDHEN, SYDVKM. CDR3 nucleotides: TGTGCCAGCAGTTCTGGTGGGGGGTTCGAAAAACTGTTTTTT. Residues: CASSSGGGFEKLFF.

The chain recombines TRBV25-1 with TRBJ1-6; TRBD1 might be the D (5 bases). CDR3 size: 14 residues. V was clipped by 4 bases and J by 7 bases, with 11 bases between them. Germline-derived CDR1 and CDR2 are MGHDK and SYGVNS. CDR3 region: CASSAWEGNSPLHF. The DNA of the CDR3 is TGTGCCAGCAGTGCTTGGGAGGGGAATTCACCCCTCCACTTT.

This clone was observed a handful of times. The chain recombines TRBV28 with TRBJ1-5, with D maybe TRBD1 (5 bases). CDR1 and CDR2 from the germline V gene are MDHEN and SYDVKM. The CDR3 totals 14 residues. Trimming cost V 2 bases and J 8 bases, with 13 bases left between them. The CDR3 DNA sequence: TGTGCCAGCAGTTTAGGGGGGAGAAGGGAGCCCCAGCATTTT. It translates to CASSLGGRREPQHF.

This chain connects TRBV27 to TRBJ1-1; D is unresolved. CDR1 is MNHEY, CDR2 SMNVEV, per germline (reference sequence). The V end was cut by 7 bases, the J end by 9 bases, with 12 bases between. The CDR3 consists of 11 residues. For the CDR3, the DNA is TGTGCCAGCATCACTACGGTTAAAGCTTTCTTT. It encodes CASITTVKAFF.

The chain links TRBV30 to TRBJ2-7; 9 nucleotides agree with TRBD2. The CDR3 totals 19 residues. Germline V CDR1 and CDR2: GTSNPN, SVGIG (reference sequence). V trimming: 0 bases; J trimming: 3 bases; junction bases outside the gene matches: 18. The CDR3 reads CAWSVLGGRAIFRRYEQYF. The CDR3 DNA is TGTGCCTGGAGTGTACTAGGCGGGAGGGCCATATTTAGACGCTACGAGCAGTACTTC.